A single T cell receptor beta chain is shown here with its context. What it binds is unknown. Because the CDR3 is missing its conserved closing phenylalanine or tryptophan, this is likely a read error. The CDR3 loop spans 16 amino acids. Germline V gives CDR1 MNHEY, CDR2 SVGAGI. V lost 4 bases, J lost 4 bases, and 7 bases stayed unmatched. This entry belongs to a study of T cell repertoires in cytomegalovirus infection. Overall study: Public TCR beta signatures were indicative of both CMV infection and a matching HLA type.

A single record per CDR3 protein comes from TCRdb applying MiXCR to the reads. The sample has around 200,000 distinct CDR3 sequences, approximately 40% seen once. This receptor was taken from a human donor in good health (CMV status not recorded). Some clones in this sample may be carry-over from other donors' samples. The chain combines TRBV6-5 with TRBJ2-5, with 12 nucleotides matching TRBD2. The sample consisted of CD8+ T cells from cultured PBMCs, taken from culture after CMV antigen stimulation. In DNA, the CDR3 is TGTGCCAGCAGTTCCGGGACTAGCGGGTTCGTAGAGACCCAGTACTTA. Amino acids: CASSSGTSGFVETQYL.